This TCR beta chain is from a study of PD-1 blockade in classical Hodgkin lymphoma. TCRdb's table, derived via immunoSEQ multiplex PCR, lists solely in-frame clones and lacks some. The sample consists of tens of thousands of clones, approximately 80% of them appearing once. Time point described: cycle 4 day 1 (C4D1), after five to seven weeks of nivolumab. Every patient relapsed after autologous stem cell transplantation, and brentuximab vedotin exposure varied. Patients' outcomes at their best amounted to complete response, partial response or progressive disease. The CDR3 loop spans 14 amino acids. The V end was cut by 3 bases, the J end by 8 bases, with 16 bases between. Germline assignment: CDR1 KGHSH and CDR2 LQKENI.

This sequence originates from a human donor with classical Hodgkin lymphoma. The rearrangement joins TRBV18 to TRBJ1-2; no reliable D call. Sequencing was performed on peripheral blood mononuclear cells (PBMCs), taken before the fourth cycle of nivolumab. The CDR3, as DNA: TGTGCCAGCTCACCCTCGAGACAACGTTCGGGCTACACCTTC. Translation: CASSPSRQRSGYTF.